The clone carrying this TCR beta chain was observed a few times. With 60 Vbeta and 13 Jbeta primers, the PCR was carried out. Assay: immunoSEQ multiplex PCR; the TCRdb copy retains only in-frame clones and omits some. The sample carries some 93,000 clones, 70% to 85% recorded once. These data originate in a study of cytomegalovirus exposure and HLA in healthy donors. CDR3 length: 14 residues. The V segment lost 10 bases and the J segment 3 bases; nucleotides outside the gene matches: 10. CDR1 is SNHLY and CDR2 is FYNNEI in the germline V gene. The genes are TRBV2 and TRBJ1-1; 8 bases map to TRBD1. The TCR originated in a middle-aged man in good health and CMV-seronegative. The sample comprised PBMCs. CDR3 sequence reads: CATRTGTGDTEAFF. The CDR3 DNA is TGTGCCACCAGGACAGGGACTGGTGACACTGAAGCTTTCTTT.